The rows below give T cell receptor beta chains drawn from one sample of a study of CD8+CD57+ T cells in acquired aplastic anemia. TCRdb used MiXCR to reprocess the reads, holding one entry per CDR3 protein. The data show fewer than 250,000 distinct CDR3 sequences, more than 45% seen once. The sample taken for sequencing was sorted CD4+, CD8+, or CD8+CD57+ T cells (not recorded which) from PBMCs. Source of these receptors: a human donor with aplastic anemia. CDR3s include the opening cysteine and the closing phenylalanine or tryptophan. D genes are given only for firm matches. Not all rows give a size; the values are once, few, many and, for expanded clones, a class.

clone_size: many
v_call: TRBV7-9
j_call: TRBJ2-7
d_call: NA
cdr3_nt: TGTGCCAGCAGCCCGGACTACTACGAGCAGTACTTC
cdr3_aa: CASSPDYYEQYF

clone_size: many
v_call: TRBV5-5
j_call: TRBJ2-7
d_call: NA
cdr3_nt: TGTGCCAGCAGCTTGGTCGTGGGAACCTACGAGCAGTACTTC
cdr3_aa: CASSLVVGTYEQYF

clone_size: many
v_call: TRBV7-9
j_call: TRBJ1-1
d_call: NA
cdr3_nt: TGTGCCCGCAGCCCAACAGCCACTGAAGCTTTCTTT
cdr3_aa: CARSPTATEAFF

clone_size: NA
v_call: TRBV5-1
j_call: TRBJ2-5
d_call: TRBD1
cdr3_nt: TGCGCCAGCAGCTTCACCGGGACAGAAGAGACCCAGTACTTC
cdr3_aa: CASSFTGTEETQYF

clone_size: NA
v_call: TRBV9
j_call: TRBJ1-6
d_call: TRBD1
cdr3_nt: TGTGCCAGCAGTATACAGGGACAGTATAATTCACCCCTCCACTTT
cdr3_aa: CASSIQGQYNSPLHF

clone_size: NA
v_call: TRBV10-2
j_call: TRBJ1-5
d_call: NA
cdr3_nt: TGCGCCAGCAGTGAGTCTCTCGGCGGGCACAATCAGCCCCAGCATTTT
cdr3_aa: CASSESLGGHNQPQHF

clone_size: NA
v_call: TRBV7-2
j_call: TRBJ1-6
d_call: NA
cdr3_nt: TGTGCCAGCAGCGCCACAATGGGATCACCCCTCCACTTT
cdr3_aa: CASSATMGSPLHF

clone_size: NA
v_call: TRBV2
j_call: TRBJ2-1
d_call: TRBD2
cdr3_nt: TGTGCCAGCAGTGAGCGGGGGGGATTGTCAGAGCAGTTCTTC
cdr3_aa: CASSERGGLSEQFF

clone_size: NA
v_call: TRBV30
j_call: TRBJ2-7
d_call: NA
cdr3_nt: TGTGCCTGGTTCTTTTATCCCTACGAGCAGTACTTC
cdr3_aa: CAWFFYPYEQYF

clone_size: NA
v_call: TRBV2
j_call: TRBJ2-3
d_call: TRBD2
cdr3_nt: TGTGCCAGCAGTTACTCGAGGGCTAGCGGGGGGCCCACAGATACGCAGTATTTT
cdr3_aa: CASSYSRASGGPTDTQYF

clone_size: NA
v_call: TRBV3-1
j_call: TRBJ1-2
d_call: NA
cdr3_nt: TGTGCCAGCAGCCTAACGACAGACCGCTATGGCTACACCTTC
cdr3_aa: CASSLTTDRYGYTF

clone_size: once
v_call: TRBV11-2
j_call: TRBJ2-7
d_call: NA
cdr3_nt: TGTGCCAGCAGCCAGAGGCTATCCTCCTACGAGCAGTACTTC
cdr3_aa: CASSQRLSSYEQYF

clone_size: many
v_call: TRBV4-1
j_call: TRBJ2-5
d_call: TRBD1
cdr3_nt: TGCGCCAGCAGCCGTATTGACAGGGGACAAGAGACCCAGTACTTC
cdr3_aa: CASSRIDRGQETQYF

clone_size: NA
v_call: TRBV7-9
j_call: TRBJ2-3
d_call: NA
cdr3_nt: TGTGCCAGCAGCTTTAAAGACATCCCGCAGTATTTT
cdr3_aa: CASSFKDIPQYF

clone_size: NA
v_call: TRBV20-1
j_call: TRBJ2-3
d_call: NA
cdr3_nt: TGCAGTGCTAGGGATGATCGGGAGCTCACAGATACGCAGTATTTT
cdr3_aa: CSARDDRELTDTQYF

clone_size: many
v_call: TRBV9
j_call: TRBJ2-3
d_call: TRBD1
cdr3_nt: TGTGCCAGCAGCGGCCCAGGACAGGGGGCGCATTTAGATCCAGATACGCAGTATTTT
cdr3_aa: CASSGPGQGAHLDPDTQYF

clone_size: NA
v_call: TRBV5-6
j_call: TRBJ1-6
d_call: NA
cdr3_nt: TGTGCCAGCAGCTTGGATTCGACCCCCCACTTT
cdr3_aa: CASSLDSTPHF

clone_size: many
v_call: TRBV12-5
j_call: TRBJ2-5
d_call: NA
cdr3_nt: TGTGCTAGTGGTGTCCAAGAGACCCAGTACTTC
cdr3_aa: CASGVQETQYF

clone_size: NA
v_call: TRBV29-1
j_call: TRBJ2-3
d_call: TRBD2
cdr3_nt: TGCAGCGTTGAAGCCGGGAGGACTAGCACAGATACGCAGTATTTT
cdr3_aa: CSVEAGRTSTDTQYF

clone_size: NA
v_call: TRBV2
j_call: TRBJ2-1
d_call: TRBD2
cdr3_nt: TGTGCCAGCAAACCGGGACTAGCGGTGAGTGGCGAGCAGTTCTTC
cdr3_aa: CASKPGLAVSGEQFF

clone_size: many
v_call: TRBV4-3
j_call: TRBJ2-7
d_call: TRBD1
cdr3_nt: TGTGCCAGCAGCCCTGGGACAGGTAACTACGAGCAGTACTTC
cdr3_aa: CASSPGTGNYEQYF

clone_size: NA
v_call: TRBV9
j_call: TRBJ2-1
d_call: NA
cdr3_nt: TGTGCCAGCAGCGCTAAAATAATAGTTGCACCAAGCTCCTACAATGAGCAGTTCTTC
cdr3_aa: CASSAKIIVAPSSYNEQFF

clone_size: once
v_call: TRBV9
j_call: TRBJ1-2
d_call: TRBD1
cdr3_nt: TGTGCCAGCAGCCCCATGGGACAGGGGGGGGACGGCTACACCTTC
cdr3_aa: CASSPMGQGGDGYTF

clone_size: NA
v_call: TRBV12-3/TRBV12-4
j_call: TRBJ2-5
d_call: NA
cdr3_nt: TGTGCCAGCAGTTCAGGGGACCTTCAAGAGACCCAGTACTTC
cdr3_aa: CASSSGDLQETQYF

clone_size: few
v_call: TRBV3-1
j_call: TRBJ2-1
d_call: TRBD2
cdr3_nt: TGTGCCAGCAGTGAATTTAGTTTTAGCGGGGCCTTGGTTGAGCAGTTCTTC
cdr3_aa: CASSEFSFSGALVEQFF

clone_size: few
v_call: TRBV4-2
j_call: TRBJ2-1
d_call: NA
cdr3_nt: TGTGCCAGCAGCCAACTAGACCAACAGAGCTCCTACAATGAGCAGTTCTTC
cdr3_aa: CASSQLDQQSSYNEQFF

clone_size: NA
v_call: TRBV7-2
j_call: TRBJ1-1
d_call: NA
cdr3_nt: TGTGCCAGCACCAGAACACACGGGACTGAAGCTTTCTTT
cdr3_aa: CASTRTHGTEAFF

clone_size: many
v_call: TRBV7-9
j_call: TRBJ2-2
d_call: TRBD2
cdr3_nt: TGTGCCAGCAGCCAAAAGGGCGGGGGTACCGGGGAGCTGTTTTTT
cdr3_aa: CASSQKGGGTGELFF

clone_size: many
v_call: TRBV7-9
j_call: TRBJ2-2
d_call: NA
cdr3_nt: TGTGCCAGCAGCCCCCCGGACCAGCCCGGGGAGCTGTTTTTT
cdr3_aa: CASSPPDQPGELFF

clone_size: many
v_call: TRBV25-1
j_call: TRBJ2-5
d_call: NA
cdr3_nt: TGTGCCAGCAGCCCATTAACCCCCCTAGGCACAATCAGGAATACTCAAGAGACCCAGTACTTC
cdr3_aa: CASSPLTPLGTIRNTQETQYF

clone_size: many
v_call: TRBV9
j_call: TRBJ2-3
d_call: TRBD2
cdr3_nt: TGTGCCAGCAGCGTAGTGGGACTAGCCCACACAGATACGCAGTATTTT
cdr3_aa: CASSVVGLAHTDTQYF

clone_size: many
v_call: TRBV4-2
j_call: TRBJ1-6
d_call: NA
cdr3_nt: TGTGCCAGCAGCCAAGGGACGGAAAATTCACCCCTCCACTTT
cdr3_aa: CASSQGTENSPLHF

clone_size: many
v_call: TRBV4-1
j_call: TRBJ2-1
d_call: NA
cdr3_nt: TGCGCCAGCAGCCAAGGCCTCCACAATGAGCAGTTCTTC
cdr3_aa: CASSQGLHNEQFF

clone_size: NA
v_call: TRBV29-1
j_call: TRBJ2-1
d_call: NA
cdr3_nt: TGCAGCGTTGACCGAGCTGGGCCTACGCTTTACAATGAGCAGTTCTTC
cdr3_aa: CSVDRAGPTLYNEQFF

clone_size: NA
v_call: TRBV20-1
j_call: TRBJ2-6
d_call: TRBD1
cdr3_nt: TGCAGTGCTAGAGACAAGACAGGGCGCTCCTCTGGGGCCAACGTCCTGACTTTC
cdr3_aa: CSARDKTGRSSGANVLTF

clone_size: NA
v_call: TRBV28
j_call: TRBJ1-1
d_call: NA
cdr3_nt: TGTGCCAGCAGACCTGCACAGGGAGGCACTGAGGCTTTCTTT
cdr3_aa: CASRPAQGGTEAFF